This TCR beta chain was observed in a study of Ad26.COV2.S vaccination and SARS-CoV-2 variants. In the study overall: Once, or twice with 56 days between doses, Ad26.COV2.S was given intramuscularly.

Germline V CDR1 and CDR2: SQVTM, ANQGSEA. The CDR3 sequence is 13 residues long. V lost 5 bases, J lost 8 bases, and 18 bases lay in between. Treatment given: about 20 received Ad26.COV2.S at low or high dose, single or two shots; about 5 received placebo; per-sample allocation not given. Each sample was drawn 63 days after the first injection (of vaccine or placebo). The administered vaccine (an Ad26 vector) expressed Wuhan-strain SARS-CoV-2 spike. Here immunoSEQ multiplex PCR was the method, and the copy in TCRdb shows in-frame clones only, minus some. The repertoire holds fewer than 400,000 clones, around nine tenths seen once, with 3.5% in the top ten.

This material consisted of peripheral blood, taken in a trial of Ad26.COV2.S vaccine versus placebo. This TCR was recovered from a person aged 18-60 years who received the Ad26.COV2.S COVID-19 vaccine or a placebo. The rearrangement joins TRBV29-1 to TRBJ1-1; D is unresolved. The DNA for the CDR3 is TGCAGCGTTTTTTCCCCCAGAAGCGGCGAAGCTTTCTTT. Residues: CSVFSPRSGEAFF.